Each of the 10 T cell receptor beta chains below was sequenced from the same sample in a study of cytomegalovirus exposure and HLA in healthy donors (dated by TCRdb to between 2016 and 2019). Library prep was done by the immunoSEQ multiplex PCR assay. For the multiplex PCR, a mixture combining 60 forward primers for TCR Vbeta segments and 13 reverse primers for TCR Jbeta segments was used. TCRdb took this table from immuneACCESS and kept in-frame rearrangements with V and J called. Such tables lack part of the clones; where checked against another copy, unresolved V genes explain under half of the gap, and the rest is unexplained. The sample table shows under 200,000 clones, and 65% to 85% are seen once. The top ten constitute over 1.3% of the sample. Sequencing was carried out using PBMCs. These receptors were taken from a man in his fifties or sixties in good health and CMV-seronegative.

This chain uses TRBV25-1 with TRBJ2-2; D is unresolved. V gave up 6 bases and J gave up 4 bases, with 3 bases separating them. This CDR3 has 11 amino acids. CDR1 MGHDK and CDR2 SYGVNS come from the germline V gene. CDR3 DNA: TGTGCCAGCAGAGCCACCGGGGAGCTGTTTTTT. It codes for CASRATGELFF.

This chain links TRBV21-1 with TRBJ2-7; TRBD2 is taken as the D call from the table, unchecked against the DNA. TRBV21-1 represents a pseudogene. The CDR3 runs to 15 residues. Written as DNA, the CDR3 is TGTGCCAGCAGGACTCGGGACTCGCCCTCCTACGAGCAGTACTTC. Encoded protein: CASRTRDSPSYEQYF.

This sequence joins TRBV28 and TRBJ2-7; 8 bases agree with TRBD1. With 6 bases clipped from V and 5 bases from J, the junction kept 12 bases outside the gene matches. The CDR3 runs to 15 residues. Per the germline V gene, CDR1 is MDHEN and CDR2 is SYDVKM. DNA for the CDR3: TGTGCCAGCAGCCAACCGGGACAGGTACACCACGAGCAGTACTTC. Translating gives CASSQPGQVHHEQYF.

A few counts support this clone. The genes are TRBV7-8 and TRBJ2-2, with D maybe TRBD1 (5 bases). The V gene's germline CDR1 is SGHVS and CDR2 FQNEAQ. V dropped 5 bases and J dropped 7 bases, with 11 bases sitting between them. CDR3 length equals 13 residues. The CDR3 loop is CASSTRVGGELFF. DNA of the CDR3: TGTGCCAGCAGCACCAGGGTCGGCGGGGAGCTGTTTTTT.

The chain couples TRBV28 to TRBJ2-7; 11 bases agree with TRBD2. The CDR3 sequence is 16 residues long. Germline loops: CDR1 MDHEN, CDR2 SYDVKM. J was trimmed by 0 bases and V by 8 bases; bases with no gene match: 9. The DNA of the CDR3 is TGTGCCAGCTCCTCCATAGGGACTAGCGGCTCCTACGAGCAGTACTTC. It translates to CASSSIGTSGSYEQYF.

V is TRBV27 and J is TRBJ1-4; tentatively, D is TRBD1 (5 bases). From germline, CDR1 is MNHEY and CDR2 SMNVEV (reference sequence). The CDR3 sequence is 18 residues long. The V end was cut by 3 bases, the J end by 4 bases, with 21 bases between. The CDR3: CASSLYPPDKQFNEKLFF. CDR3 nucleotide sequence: TGTGCCAGCAGTTTGTATCCACCGGACAAACAGTTTAATGAAAAACTGTTTTTT.

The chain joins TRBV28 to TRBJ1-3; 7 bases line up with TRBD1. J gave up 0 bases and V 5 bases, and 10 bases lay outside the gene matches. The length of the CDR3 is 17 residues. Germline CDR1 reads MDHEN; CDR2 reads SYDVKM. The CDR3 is CASSPGGLPSSGNTIYF. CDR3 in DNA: TGTGCCAGCAGTCCAGGGGGACTCCCGAGCTCTGGAAACACCATATATTTT.

The CDR3, as DNA: TGTGCCAGCAGCTCCGGGGGGGCTGGGTACAATGAGCAGTTCTTC. It encodes CASSSGGAGYNEQFF. The rearrangement joins TRBV7-3 to TRBJ2-1; the match to TRBD2 covers 8 bases. V was clipped by 4 bases and J by 4 bases; unmatched bases: 6. The CDR3 spans 15 residues. Germline CDR1 and CDR2: SGHTA and FQGTGA.

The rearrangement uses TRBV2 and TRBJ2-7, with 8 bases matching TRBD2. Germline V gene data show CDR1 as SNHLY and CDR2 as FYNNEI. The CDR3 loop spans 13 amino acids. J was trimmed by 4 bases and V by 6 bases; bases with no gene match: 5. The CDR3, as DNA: TGTGCCAGCAGAGCCGCTAGCGGGTACGAGCAGTACTTC. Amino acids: CASRAASGYEQYF.

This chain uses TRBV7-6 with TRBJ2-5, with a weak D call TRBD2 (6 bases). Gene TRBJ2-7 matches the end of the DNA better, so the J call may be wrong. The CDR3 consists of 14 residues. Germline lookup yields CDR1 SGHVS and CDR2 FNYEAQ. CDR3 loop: CASSLVGLTYEQYF. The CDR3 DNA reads TGTGCCAGCAGCTTAGTAGGACTAACCTACGAGCAGTACTTC.